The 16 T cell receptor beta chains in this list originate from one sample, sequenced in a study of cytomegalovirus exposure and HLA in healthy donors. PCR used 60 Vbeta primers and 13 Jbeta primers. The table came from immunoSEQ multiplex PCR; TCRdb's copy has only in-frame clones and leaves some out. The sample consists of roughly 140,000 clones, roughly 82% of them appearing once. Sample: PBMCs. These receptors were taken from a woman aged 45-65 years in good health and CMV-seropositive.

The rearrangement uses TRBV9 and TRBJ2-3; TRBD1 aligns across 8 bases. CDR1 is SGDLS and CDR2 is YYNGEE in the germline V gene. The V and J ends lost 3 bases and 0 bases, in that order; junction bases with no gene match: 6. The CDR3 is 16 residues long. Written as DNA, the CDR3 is TGTGCCAGCAGCGCCCGGACAGGGAGCAGCACAGATACGCAGTATTTT. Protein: CASSARTGSSTDTQYF.

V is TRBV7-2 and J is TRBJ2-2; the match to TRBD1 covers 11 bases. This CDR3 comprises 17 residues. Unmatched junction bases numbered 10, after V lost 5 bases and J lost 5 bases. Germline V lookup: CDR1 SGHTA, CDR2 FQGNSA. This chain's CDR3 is CASSLGQGASRTGELFF. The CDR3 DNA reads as TGTGCCAGCAGCCTCGGACAGGGGGCCTCGAGGACCGGGGAGCTGTTTTTT.

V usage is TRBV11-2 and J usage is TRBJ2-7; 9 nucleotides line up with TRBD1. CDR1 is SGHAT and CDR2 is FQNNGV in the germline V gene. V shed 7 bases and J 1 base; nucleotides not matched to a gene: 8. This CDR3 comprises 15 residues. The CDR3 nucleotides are TGTGCCAGCACCAAACAGGGGGCGCTTTCCTACGAGCAGTACTTC. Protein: CASTKQGALSYEQYF.

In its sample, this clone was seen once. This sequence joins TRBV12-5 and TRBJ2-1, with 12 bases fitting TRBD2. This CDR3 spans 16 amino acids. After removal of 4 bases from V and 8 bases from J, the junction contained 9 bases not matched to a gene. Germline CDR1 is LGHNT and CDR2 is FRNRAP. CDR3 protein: CASGSSSGGAVYEQFF. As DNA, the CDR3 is TGTGCTAGTGGTTCATCTAGCGGGGGGGCTGTGTATGAGCAGTTCTTC.

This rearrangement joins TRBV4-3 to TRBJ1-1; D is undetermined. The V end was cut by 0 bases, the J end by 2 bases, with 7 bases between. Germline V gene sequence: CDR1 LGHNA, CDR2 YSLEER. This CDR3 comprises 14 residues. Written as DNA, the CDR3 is TGCGCCAGCAGCCAAGACCCAGGCAACACTGAAGCTTTCTTT. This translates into CASSQDPGNTEAFF.

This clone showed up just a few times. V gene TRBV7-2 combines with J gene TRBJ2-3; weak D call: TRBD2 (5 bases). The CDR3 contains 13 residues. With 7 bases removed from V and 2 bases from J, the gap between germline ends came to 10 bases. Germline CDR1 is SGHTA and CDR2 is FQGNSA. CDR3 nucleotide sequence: TGTGCCAGCACCCCTGACTACACAGATACGCAGTATTTT. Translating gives CASTPDYTDTQYF.

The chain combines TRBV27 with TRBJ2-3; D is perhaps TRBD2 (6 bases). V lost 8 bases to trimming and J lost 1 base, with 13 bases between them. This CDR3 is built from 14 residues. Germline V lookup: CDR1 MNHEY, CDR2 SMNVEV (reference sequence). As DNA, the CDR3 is TGTGCCAGCGGGTTATGGGGGGGCACAGATACGCAGTATTTT. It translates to CASGLWGGTDTQYF.

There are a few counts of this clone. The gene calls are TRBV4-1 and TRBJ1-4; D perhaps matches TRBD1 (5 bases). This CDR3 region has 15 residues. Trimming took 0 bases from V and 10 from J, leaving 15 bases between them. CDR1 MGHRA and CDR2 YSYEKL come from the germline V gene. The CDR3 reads CASSQDLGRDSKLFF. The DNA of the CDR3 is TGCGCCAGCAGCCAAGATTTGGGCAGGGATTCAAAACTGTTTTTT.

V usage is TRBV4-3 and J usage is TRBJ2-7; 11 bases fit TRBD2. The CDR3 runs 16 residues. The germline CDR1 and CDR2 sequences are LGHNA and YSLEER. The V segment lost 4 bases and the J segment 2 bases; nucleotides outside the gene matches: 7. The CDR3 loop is CASSRSSGGPPYEQYF. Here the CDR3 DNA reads TGCGCCAGCAGCCGCTCTAGCGGGGGGCCCCCCTACGAGCAGTACTTC.

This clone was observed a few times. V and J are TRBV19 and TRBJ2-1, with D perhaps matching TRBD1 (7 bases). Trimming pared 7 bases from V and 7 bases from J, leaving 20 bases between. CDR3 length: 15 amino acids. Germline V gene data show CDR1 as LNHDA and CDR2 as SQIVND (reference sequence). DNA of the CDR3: TGTGCCAGTATGGGGGGAGCAGGGGGAAGGAATGAGCAGTTCTTC. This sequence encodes CASMGGAGGRNEQFF.

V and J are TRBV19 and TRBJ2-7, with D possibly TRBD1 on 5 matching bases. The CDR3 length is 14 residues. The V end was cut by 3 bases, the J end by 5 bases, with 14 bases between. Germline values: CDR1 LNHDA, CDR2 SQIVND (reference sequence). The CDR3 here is CASSMVPGHDEQYF. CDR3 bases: TGTGCCAGTAGTATGGTGCCAGGGCATGACGAGCAGTACTTC.

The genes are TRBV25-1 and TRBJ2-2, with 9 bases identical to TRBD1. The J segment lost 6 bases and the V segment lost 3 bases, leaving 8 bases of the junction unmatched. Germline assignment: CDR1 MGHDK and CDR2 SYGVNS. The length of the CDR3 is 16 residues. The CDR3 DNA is TGTGCCAGCAGTGAGGCCGGGACAGGGAGGTCCGGGGAGCTGTTTTTT. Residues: CASSEAGTGRSGELFF.

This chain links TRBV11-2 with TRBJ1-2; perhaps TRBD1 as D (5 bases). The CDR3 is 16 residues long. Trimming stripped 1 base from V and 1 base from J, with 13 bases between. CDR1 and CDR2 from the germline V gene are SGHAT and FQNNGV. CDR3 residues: CASSLVGTGSNYGYTF. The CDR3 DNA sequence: TGTGCCAGCAGCTTAGTTGGTACAGGAAGTAACTATGGCTACACCTTC.

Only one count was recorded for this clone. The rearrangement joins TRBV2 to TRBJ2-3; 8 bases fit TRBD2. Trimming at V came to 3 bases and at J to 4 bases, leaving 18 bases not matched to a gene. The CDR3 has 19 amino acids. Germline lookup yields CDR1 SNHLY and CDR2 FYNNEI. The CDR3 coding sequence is TGTGCCAGCAGTGACCCGTTCCTTGCCGGGACTAGTCAGGCAGATACGCAGTATTTT. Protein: CASSDPFLAGTSQADTQYF.

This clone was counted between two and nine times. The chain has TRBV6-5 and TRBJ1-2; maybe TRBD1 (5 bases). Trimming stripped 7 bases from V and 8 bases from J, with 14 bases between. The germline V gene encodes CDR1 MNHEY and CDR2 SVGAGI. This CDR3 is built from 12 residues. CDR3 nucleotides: TGTGCCAGCACCGACAGTGCTGGGGGCTACACCTTC. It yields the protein CASTDSAGGYTF.

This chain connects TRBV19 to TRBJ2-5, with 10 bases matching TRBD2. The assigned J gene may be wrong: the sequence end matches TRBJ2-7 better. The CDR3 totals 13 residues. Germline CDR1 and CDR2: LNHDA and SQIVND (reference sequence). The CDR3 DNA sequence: TGTGCCAGTAGTCCTAGCGGGGGCTACGAGCAGTACTTC. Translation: CASSPSGGYEQYF.